This T cell receptor beta chain was sequenced during a study of Ad26.COV2.S vaccination and SARS-CoV-2 variants. Study-level information: Donor allocation was to the COV1001 Ad26.COV2.S trial arm. Donor got 5x10^10 or 1x10^11 viral particles of Ad26.COV2.S.

Clones were read by immunoSEQ multiplex PCR, and TCRdb kept only the in-frame ones, dropping some. The sample yields 200,000 to 250,000 clones, 88% seen once. A word on this clone: The target antigen is unknown.

Study conclusions and caveats: Higher spike-specific TCR breadth was found in vaccine recipients than in placebo recipients.

The CDR3 is 16 amino acids. V shed 5 bases and J shed 8 bases, with 19 bases lying between them. Germline V gives CDR1 PRHDT, CDR2 FYEKMQ (reference sequence). Treatment in this sample: roughly 19 received Ad26.COV2.S at low or high dose, single or two shots; 5 received placebo; per-sample allocation not given. Day 63 after the first vaccine or placebo injection was the time point for sampling. This Boston cohort included adults aged 18-55 years. The specimen was peripheral blood, collected in a trial of Ad26.COV2.S vaccine versus placebo. J is TRBJ1-6 and V is TRBV13; D not resolved. This TCR was recovered from a person aged 18-60 years who received the Ad26.COV2.S COVID-19 vaccine or a placebo. The CDR3 coding sequence is TGTGCCAGCAGCGCTCCCGGGCCGGGCGGGGATTCACCCCTCCACTTT. Its protein product is CASSAPGPGGDSPLHF.